The 3 T cell receptor beta chains below were found in one sample sequenced in a study of control samples from healthy donors and cancer patients. TCRdb's table, derived via immunoSEQ multiplex PCR, lists solely in-frame clones and lacks some. Of 150,000 to 200,000 clones detected, over 80% appear once; the ten largest clones hold more than 1.1%. Sequenced sample: blood. The source is a man in his late teens or twenties in good health.

This clone was counted a single time. The V gene is TRBV10-3, the J gene TRBJ1-1; the D gene is possibly TRBD1 (5 bases). This CDR3 is built from 15 residues. Germline CDR1 reads ENHRY; CDR2 reads SYGVKD. V was pared by 4 bases and J by 1 base, with 13 bases between. The CDR3 spells CAISGGFQGNTEAFF. DNA of the CDR3: TGTGCCATCAGTGGGGGCTTCCAGGGGAACACTGAAGCTTTCTTT.

This clone was counted once. The chain joins TRBV27 to TRBJ2-1; TRBD1 agrees at 7 bases. The CDR3 spans 17 residues. Germline V lookup: CDR1 MNHEY, CDR2 SMNVEV (reference sequence). V lost 6 bases and J lost 4; bases outside the gene matches: 15. CDR3 sequence reads: CASRPGFGTALYNEQFF. The CDR3 DNA follows: TGTGCCAGCAGGCCGGGATTCGGGACAGCATTATACAATGAGCAGTTCTTC.

This sequence joins TRBV5-1 and TRBJ2-7, with D uncertain. Germline CDR1 SGHRS, CDR2 YFSETQ. With 2 bases removed from V and 5 bases from J, the gap between germline ends came to 8 bases. The CDR3 has 12 amino acids. The CDR3 sequence: CASSFPSDEQYF. For the CDR3, the DNA is TGCGCCAGCAGCTTCCCCTCGGACGAGCAGTACTTC.